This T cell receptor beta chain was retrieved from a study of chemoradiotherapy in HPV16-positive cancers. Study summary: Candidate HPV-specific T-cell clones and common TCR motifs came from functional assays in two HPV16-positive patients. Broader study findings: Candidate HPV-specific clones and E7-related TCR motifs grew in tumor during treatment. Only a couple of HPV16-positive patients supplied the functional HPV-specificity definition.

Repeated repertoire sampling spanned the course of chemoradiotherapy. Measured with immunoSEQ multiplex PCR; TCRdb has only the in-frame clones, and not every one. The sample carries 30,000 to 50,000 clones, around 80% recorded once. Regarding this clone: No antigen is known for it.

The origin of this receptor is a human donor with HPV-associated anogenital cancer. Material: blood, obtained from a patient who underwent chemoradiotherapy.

Here the CDR3 DNA reads TGTGCCAGCAGCCTTGGGAGGGACATCTACGAGCAGTACTTC. It codes for CASSLGRDIYEQYF. The chain combines TRBV6-1 with TRBJ2-7, with a tentative D call TRBD2 (7 bases). Between the trimmed V and J ends, which lost 6 bases and 3 bases, there was a span of 15 bases. The CDR3 spans 14 residues. The V gene's germline CDR1 is MNHNS and CDR2 SASEGT.